These 5 T cell receptor beta chains were all obtained from the same sample, sequenced in a study of T cell responses to AZD1222 COVID-19 vaccine. Some clones are missing from TCRdb's copy, which holds only in-frame ones; the method was immunoSEQ multiplex PCR. The data hold approximately 110,000 clones, with 85% to 90% observed a single time. The sample here was peripheral blood, taken on day 0 of AZD1222 vaccination. The receptors come from an adult in good health.

With respect to this clone: An end of the junction does not agree with germline; a read error may underlie this. Other DNA sequences of this sample code for an identical CDR3. V and J are TRBV28 and TRBJ1-2; 7 bases are shared with TRBD1. CDR3 length: 12 residues. Germline CDR1 is MDHEN and CDR2 is SYDVKM. The CDR3 loop reads CASVTGKYGYTF. Here the CDR3 DNA reads TGCGCCAGCGTGACAGGGAAATATGGCTACACCTTC.

The chain employs TRBV12-3 or TRBV12-4 and TRBJ2-7, with D uncertain. The CDR3 consists of 11 residues. The V end lost 3 bases, the J end lost 6 bases, and 6 bases lay between the germline ends. CDR3 nucleotides: TGTGCCAGCAGTTTTGAGGTCGAGCAGTACTTC. Its translation is CASSFEVEQYF.

The CDR3 sequence is CASSQEPHTGELFF. The CDR3 nucleotides read TGTGCCAGCAGCCAAGAGCCCCACACCGGGGAGCTGTTTTTT. The chain is built from TRBV4-2 and TRBJ2-2; no firm D call. The CDR3 has 14 residues. Trimming cost V 0 bases and J 3 bases, with 5 bases left between them. In germline, CDR1 is LGHNA, CDR2 YNFKEQ.

The V call is TRBV7-9, the J call TRBJ1-4; D remains ambiguous. Trimming took off 5 bases at V and 0 bases at J, with 13 bases between the two ends. The CDR3 is 16 amino acids. Germline V lookup: CDR1 SEHNR, CDR2 FQNEAQ (reference sequence). The CDR3 loop reads CASSPAGRTTNEKLFF. The CDR3 DNA reads as TGTGCCAGCAGCCCTGCTGGACGAACAACTAATGAAAAACTGTTTTTT.

V is TRBV19 and J is TRBJ1-5; the D gene is possibly TRBD1 (6 bases). The CDR3 runs to 12 residues. Germline-derived CDR1 and CDR2 are LNHDA and SQIVND (reference sequence). V gave up 10 bases and J gave up 6 bases, with 13 bases separating them. CDR3 region: CATGGGAQPQHF. In DNA, the CDR3 is TGTGCCACCGGAGGGGGAGCTCAGCCCCAGCATTTT.